This entry concerns a single T cell receptor beta chain. This sample was taken from a study of cytomegalovirus exposure and HLA in healthy donors. The study ran its PCR with 60 Vbeta and 13 Jbeta primers. Profiling relied on immunoSEQ multiplex PCR, and the TCRdb table lists in-frame clones only, not all of them. The sample has around 160,000 clones, and its top ten clones hold about 1.7%. The germline CDR1 and CDR2 sequences are MDHEN and SYDVKM. CDR3 length equals 14 residues. V was clipped by 7 bases and J by 5 bases, with 17 bases between them. The rearrangement joins TRBV28 to TRBJ1-1; D gene ambiguous. The source is a woman aged 50 to 60 in good health and CMV-seronegative. Material: PBMCs. DNA of the CDR3: TGTGCCAGCACCCTCATCTCGAGGGAGACTGAAGCTTTCTTT. Amino acid sequence: CASTLISRETEAFF.